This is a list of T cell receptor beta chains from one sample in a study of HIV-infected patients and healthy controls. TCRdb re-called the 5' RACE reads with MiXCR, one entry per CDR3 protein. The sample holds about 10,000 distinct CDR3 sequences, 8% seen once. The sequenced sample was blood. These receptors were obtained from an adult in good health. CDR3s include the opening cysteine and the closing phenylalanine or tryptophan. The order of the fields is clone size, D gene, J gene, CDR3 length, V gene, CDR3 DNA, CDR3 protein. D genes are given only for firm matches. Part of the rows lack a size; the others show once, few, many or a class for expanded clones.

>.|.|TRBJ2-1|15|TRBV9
TGTGCCAGCAGCGTTCGGTGGGGGAGTAGTAATGAGCAGTTCTTC
CASSVRWGSSNEQFF
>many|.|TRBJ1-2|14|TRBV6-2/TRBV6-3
TGTGCCAGCAGTTACCAACCGGGGCTTTATGGCTACACCTTC
CASSYQPGLYGYTF
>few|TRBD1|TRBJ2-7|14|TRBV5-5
TGTGCCAGCAGCGAAGACAGGGACTCCTACGAGCAGTACTTC
CASSEDRDSYEQYF
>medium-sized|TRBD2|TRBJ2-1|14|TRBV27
TGTGCCAGCATGAGTACTAGCGGAATCAATGAGCAGTTCTTC
CASMSTSGINEQFF
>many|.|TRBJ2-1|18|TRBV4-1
TGCGCCAGCAGCCTCTTTGCCGGGTCGCAAGCCCTCAAGAATGAGCAGTTCTTC
CASSLFAGSQALKNEQFF
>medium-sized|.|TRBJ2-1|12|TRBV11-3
TGTGCCAGCAGCCAATCGAGCCATGAGCAGTTCTTC
CASSQSSHEQFF
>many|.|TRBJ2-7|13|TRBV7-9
TGTGCCAGCAGCTCGGACAGAGCCGGACGGCAGTACTTC
CASSSDRAGRQYF
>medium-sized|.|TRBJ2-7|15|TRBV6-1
TGTGCCAGCAGTGAAGGGACCGTCTTATCCTACGAGCAGTACTTC
CASSEGTVLSYEQYF
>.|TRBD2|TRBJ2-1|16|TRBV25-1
TGTGCCAGCAGTGAATCCGGGACTAGAGTGTACAATGAGCAGTTCTTC
CASSESGTRVYNEQFF
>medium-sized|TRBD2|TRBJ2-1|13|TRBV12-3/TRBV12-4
TGTGCCAGCAGCCGAAGCGGGGGGGAGGAGCAGTTCTTC
CASSRSGGEEQFF
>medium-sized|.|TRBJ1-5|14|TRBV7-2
TGTGCCAGCGGGCGCGACGGGTTCAATCAGCCCCAGCATTTT
CASGRDGFNQPQHF
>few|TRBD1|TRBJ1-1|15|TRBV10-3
TGTGCCATCAGTGAGTCGACTCGGAGGACAGGGGAAGCTTTCTTT
CAISESTRRTGEAFF
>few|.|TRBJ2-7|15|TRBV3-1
TGTGCCAGCAGCCAAAGTCTTTCGGGTTCCTACGAGCAGTACTTC
CASSQSLSGSYEQYF
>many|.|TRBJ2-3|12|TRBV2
TGTGCCAGCTCAAGCGAGACAGATACGCAGTATTTT
CASSSETDTQYF
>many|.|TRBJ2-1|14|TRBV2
TGTGCCAGCTTAGAACCGGGACAACCCAATGAGCAGTTCTTC
CASLEPGQPNEQFF
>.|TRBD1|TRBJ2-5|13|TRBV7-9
TGTGCCAGCAGTCCCGGGACAGAAGAGACCCAGTACTTC
CASSPGTEETQYF
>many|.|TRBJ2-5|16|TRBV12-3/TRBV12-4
TGTGCCAGCAGTTTATCCCCCGGGAGAGGAGAAGAGACCCAGTACTTC
CASSLSPGRGEETQYF
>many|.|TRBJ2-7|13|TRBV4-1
TGCGCCAGCAGCCAAGATTGGGAGGACGAGCAGTACTTC
CASSQDWEDEQYF
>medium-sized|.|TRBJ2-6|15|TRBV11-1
TGTGCCAGCAGCTTAGAAGGAGCTGGGGCCAACGTCCTGACTTTC
CASSLEGAGANVLTF
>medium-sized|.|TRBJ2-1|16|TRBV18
TGTGCCAGCTCACCACCGTCAAGTGTCCGGAGGAATGAGCAGTTCTTC
CASSPPSSVRRNEQFF
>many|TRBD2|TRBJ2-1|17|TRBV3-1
TGTGCCAGCAGCCACAGGGCACTAGCGGTTTCCTACAATGAGCAGTTCTTC
CASSHRALAVSYNEQFF
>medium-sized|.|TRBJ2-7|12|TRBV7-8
TGTGCCAGCAGCTTAACTGTGGGAGAGCAGTACTTC
CASSLTVGEQYF
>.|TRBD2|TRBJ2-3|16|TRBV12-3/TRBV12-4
TGTGCCAGCAGTTTAGTAGCGGGAGGGCCTGCAGATACGCAGTATTTT
CASSLVAGGPADTQYF
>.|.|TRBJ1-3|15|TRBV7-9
TGTGCCAGCAGCTTCGCCGGGACCTCTGGAAACACCATATATTTT
CASSFAGTSGNTIYF
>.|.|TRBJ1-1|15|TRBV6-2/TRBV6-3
TGTGCCAGCAGCGAACCCGGTAGTCTAAACACTGAAGCTTTCTTT
CASSEPGSLNTEAFF
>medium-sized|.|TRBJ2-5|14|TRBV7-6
TGTGCCAGCAGCTTAGGAGGTTACCAAGAGACCCAGTACTTC
CASSLGGYQETQYF
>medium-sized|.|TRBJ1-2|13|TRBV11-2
TGTGCCAGCAGCTTAGATCTTGGCTATGGCTACACCTTC
CASSLDLGYGYTF
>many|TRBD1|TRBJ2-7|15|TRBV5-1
TGCGCCAGCAGCTTGGGACAGGGGGGGAGTTACGAGCAGTACTTC
CASSLGQGGSYEQYF
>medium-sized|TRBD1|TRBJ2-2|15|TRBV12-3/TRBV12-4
TGTGCCAGCAGTTTTTCGGGACAGGGTTCCGGGGAGCTGTTTTTT
CASSFSGQGSGELFF
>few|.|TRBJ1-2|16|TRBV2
TGTGCCAGCAGTGAACTAGGACCGACGACTAACTATGGCTACACCTTC
CASSELGPTTNYGYTF
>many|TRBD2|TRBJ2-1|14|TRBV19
TGTGCCAGCTCCAACGGCGGGAGTGGGAATGAGCAGTTCTTC
CASSNGGSGNEQFF
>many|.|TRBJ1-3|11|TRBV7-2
TGTGCCAGCAGAGACCGAGGCACCATATATTTT
CASRDRGTIYF
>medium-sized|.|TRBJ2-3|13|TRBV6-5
TGTGCCAGCACCCTTTCCGGCACAGATACGCAGTATTTT
CASTLSGTDTQYF
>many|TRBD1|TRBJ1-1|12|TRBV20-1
TGCAGTCTCCCCGGACAGGGCACTGAAGCTTTCTTT
CSLPGQGTEAFF
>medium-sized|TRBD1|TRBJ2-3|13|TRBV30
TGTGCCTGGAGTGGACAGGGGCCAGATACGCAGTATTTT
CAWSGQGPDTQYF
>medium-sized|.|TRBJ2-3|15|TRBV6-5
TGTGCCAGCAGTTACTCGATGATAGGGGCAGATACGCAGTATTTT
CASSYSMIGADTQYF
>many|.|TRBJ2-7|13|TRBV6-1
TGTGCCAGCAGTGAAGCGAGCAGCTACGAGCAGTACTTC
CASSEASSYEQYF
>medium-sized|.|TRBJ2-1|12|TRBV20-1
TGCAGTGCTCCGACTTCCTACAATGAGCAGTTCTTC
CSAPTSYNEQFF
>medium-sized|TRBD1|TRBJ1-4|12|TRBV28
TGTGCCAGCAGCCTCCGACAGGGGAAACTGTTTTTT
CASSLRQGKLFF
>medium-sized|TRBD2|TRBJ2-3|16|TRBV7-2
TGTGCCAGCAGCTTAGGACTAGCGGGGAGCACAGATACGCAGTATTTT
CASSLGLAGSTDTQYF
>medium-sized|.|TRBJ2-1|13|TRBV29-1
TGCAGCGTTGAATTTCCTAGGTACAATGAGCAGTTCTTC
CSVEFPRYNEQFF
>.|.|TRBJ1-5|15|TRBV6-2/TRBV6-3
TGTGCCAGCAGTTACTTGGCAGGGTTTGGTCAGCCCCAGCATTTT
CASSYLAGFGQPQHF
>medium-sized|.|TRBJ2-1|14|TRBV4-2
TGTGCCAGCAGCCAAGATCAGGGGAACAATGAGCAGTTCTTC
CASSQDQGNNEQFF
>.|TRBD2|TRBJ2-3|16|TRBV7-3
TGTGCCAGCAGCTTAACCGGGGGGGTCGGTGAAGATACGCAGTATTTT
CASSLTGGVGEDTQYF
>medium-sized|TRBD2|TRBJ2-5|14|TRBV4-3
TGCGCCAGCAGCCAAGATGGGACTAGCGGGAGTCCAGAATTC
CASSQDGTSGSPEF
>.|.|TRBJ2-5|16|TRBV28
TGTGCCAGCAGTTTATGGGACAGCGGAGGAGAAGAGACCCAGTACTTC
CASSLWDSGGEETQYF
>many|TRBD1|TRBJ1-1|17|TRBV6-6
TGTGCCAGCAGTTACAAACCCGGGACAGGGGGCTTCACTGAAGCTTTCTTT
CASSYKPGTGGFTEAFF
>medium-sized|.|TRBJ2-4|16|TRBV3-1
TGTGCCAGCAGCCAAGGGTCAAGGGTTGGAGAGGGCATTCAGTACTTC
CASSQGSRVGEGIQYF
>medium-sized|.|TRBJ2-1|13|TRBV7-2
TGTGCCAGCAGTTCGGGTGGGCTCGATGAGCAGTTCTTC
CASSSGGLDEQFF
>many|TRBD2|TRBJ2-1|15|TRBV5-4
TGTGCCAGCAGTTCTCTAGCGGGATATTACAATGAGCAGTTCTTC
CASSSLAGYYNEQFF
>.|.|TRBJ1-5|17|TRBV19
TGTGCCAGTTGTCGTTCACAAAATCCGTATAGCAATCAGCCCCAGCATTTT
CASCRSQNPYSNQPQHF
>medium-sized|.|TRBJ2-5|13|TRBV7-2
TGTGCCAGCAGCGCGACAAGCGAAGAGACCCAGTACTTC
CASSATSEETQYF
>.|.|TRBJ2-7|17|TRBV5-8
TGTGCCAGCAGCTGGGGGGCGGGGGACCCGACCTATGGCGAGCAGTACTTC
CASSWGAGDPTYGEQYF